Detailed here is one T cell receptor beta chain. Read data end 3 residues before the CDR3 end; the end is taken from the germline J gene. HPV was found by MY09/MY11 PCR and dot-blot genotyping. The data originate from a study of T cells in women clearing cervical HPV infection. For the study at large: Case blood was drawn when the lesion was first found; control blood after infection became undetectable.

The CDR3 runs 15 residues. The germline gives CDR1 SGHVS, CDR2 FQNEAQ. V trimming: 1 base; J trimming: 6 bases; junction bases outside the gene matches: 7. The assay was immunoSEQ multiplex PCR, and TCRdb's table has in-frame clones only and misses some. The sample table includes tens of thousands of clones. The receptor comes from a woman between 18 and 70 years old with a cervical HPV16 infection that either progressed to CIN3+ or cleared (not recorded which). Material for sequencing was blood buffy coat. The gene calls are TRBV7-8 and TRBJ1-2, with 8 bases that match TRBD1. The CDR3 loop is CASSLGLDRVNGYTF. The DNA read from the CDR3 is TGTGCCAGCAGCTTAGGATTGGACAGGGTGAATGGC. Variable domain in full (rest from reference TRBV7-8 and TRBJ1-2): GAGVSQSPRYKVAKRGQDVALRCDPISGHVSLFWYQQALGQGPEFLTYFQNEAQLDKSGLPSDRFFAERPEGSVSTLKIQRTQQEDSAVYLCASSLGLDRVNGYTFGSGTRLTVV.